This entry is about one T cell receptor (beta chain). The sample holds other DNA sequences that translate to the same CDR3. Naive CD8 isolation took CD45RO-negative cells positively selected for CCR7 and excluded terminally differentiated effector memory CD45RA+ cells. These data come from a study of shared clonotypes between healthy human individuals. About the research overall: Participating donors consisted of a couple of women and a few men aged 18 to 49.

Clones were sequenced by immunoSEQ multiplex PCR, and TCRdb holds only the in-frame ones, with some missing. The table includes some 2,100,000 clones, roughly 91% detected once. The CDR3 is 12 residues long. Germline V lookup: CDR1 MNHEY, CDR2 SMNVEV (reference sequence). V lost 2 bases and J 5 bases, leaving 4 bases between the germline ends. The sequenced material came from naive CD8+ T cells from PBMCs. The chain recombines TRBV27 with TRBJ2-1, with D uncertain. This TCR was sampled from a man aged 18-30 years in good health. Some clones in this sample may be carry-over from other donors' samples. CDR3 amino acids: CASSLPHNEQFF. DNA of the CDR3: TGTGCCAGCAGTTTACCCCACAATGAGCAGTTCTTC.